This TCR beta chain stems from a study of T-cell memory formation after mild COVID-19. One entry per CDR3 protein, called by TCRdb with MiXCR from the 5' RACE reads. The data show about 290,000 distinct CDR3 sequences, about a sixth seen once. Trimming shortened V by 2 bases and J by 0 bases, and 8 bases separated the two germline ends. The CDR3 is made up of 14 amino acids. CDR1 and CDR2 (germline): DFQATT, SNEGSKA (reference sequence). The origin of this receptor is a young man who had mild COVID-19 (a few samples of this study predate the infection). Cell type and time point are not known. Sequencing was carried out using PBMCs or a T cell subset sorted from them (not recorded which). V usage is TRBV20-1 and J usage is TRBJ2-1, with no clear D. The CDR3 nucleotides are TGCAGTGCTAGAAGGCCGGGCTCCTACAATGAGCAGTTCTTC. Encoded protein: CSARRPGSYNEQFF.